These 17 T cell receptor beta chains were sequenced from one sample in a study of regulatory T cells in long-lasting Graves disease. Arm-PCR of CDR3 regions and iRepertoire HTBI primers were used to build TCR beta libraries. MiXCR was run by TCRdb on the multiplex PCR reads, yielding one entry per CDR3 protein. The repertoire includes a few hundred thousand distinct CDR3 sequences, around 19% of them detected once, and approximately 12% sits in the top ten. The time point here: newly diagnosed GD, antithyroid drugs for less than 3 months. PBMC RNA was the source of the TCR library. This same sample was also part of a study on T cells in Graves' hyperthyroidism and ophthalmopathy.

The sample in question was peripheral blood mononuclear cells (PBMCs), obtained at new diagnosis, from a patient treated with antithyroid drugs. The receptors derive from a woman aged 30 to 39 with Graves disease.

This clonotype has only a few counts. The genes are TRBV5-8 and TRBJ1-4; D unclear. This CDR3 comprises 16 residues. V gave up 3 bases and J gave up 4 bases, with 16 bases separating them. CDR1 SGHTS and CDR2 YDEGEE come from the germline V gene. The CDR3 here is CASSWAVLGFNEKLFF. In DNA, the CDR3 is TGTGCCAGCAGCTGGGCGGTTTTGGGGTTTAATGAAAAACTGTTTTTT.

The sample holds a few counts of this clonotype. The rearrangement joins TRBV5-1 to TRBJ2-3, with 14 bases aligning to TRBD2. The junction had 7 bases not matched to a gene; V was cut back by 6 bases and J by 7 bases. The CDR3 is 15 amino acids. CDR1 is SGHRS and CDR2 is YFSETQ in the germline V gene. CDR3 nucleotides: TGCGCCAGCACGGGACTAGCGGGAGCCATCAATACGCAGTATTTT. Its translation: CASTGLAGAINTQYF.

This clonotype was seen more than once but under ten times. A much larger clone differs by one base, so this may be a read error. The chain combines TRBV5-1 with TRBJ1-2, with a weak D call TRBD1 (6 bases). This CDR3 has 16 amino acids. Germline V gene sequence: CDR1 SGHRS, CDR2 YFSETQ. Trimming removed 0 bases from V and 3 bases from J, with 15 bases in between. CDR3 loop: CASSLDGQGNDYGYTF. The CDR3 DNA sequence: TGCGCCAGCAGCTTGGACGGGCAGGGGAACGACTATGGCTACACCTTC. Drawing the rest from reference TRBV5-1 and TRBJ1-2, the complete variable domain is KAGVTQTPRYLIKTRGQQVTLSCSPISGHRSVSWYQQTPGQGLQFLFEYFSETQRNKGNFPGRFSGRQFSNSRSEMNVSTLELGDSALYLCASSLDGQGNDYGYTFGSGTRLTVV.

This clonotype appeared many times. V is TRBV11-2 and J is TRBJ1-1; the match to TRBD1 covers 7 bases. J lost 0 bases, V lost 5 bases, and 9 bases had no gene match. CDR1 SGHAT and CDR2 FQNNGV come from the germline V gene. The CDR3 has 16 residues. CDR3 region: CASSPRTGLMNTEAFF. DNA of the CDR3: TGTGCCAGCAGCCCCCGGACAGGATTAATGAACACTGAAGCTTTCTTT.

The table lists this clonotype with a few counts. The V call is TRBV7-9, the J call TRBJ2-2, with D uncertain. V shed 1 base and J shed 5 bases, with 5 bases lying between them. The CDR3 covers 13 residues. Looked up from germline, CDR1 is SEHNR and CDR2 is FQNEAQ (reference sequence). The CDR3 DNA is TGTGCCAGCAGCTTAGTTCCGACCGGGGAGCTGTTTTTT. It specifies CASSLVPTGELFF.

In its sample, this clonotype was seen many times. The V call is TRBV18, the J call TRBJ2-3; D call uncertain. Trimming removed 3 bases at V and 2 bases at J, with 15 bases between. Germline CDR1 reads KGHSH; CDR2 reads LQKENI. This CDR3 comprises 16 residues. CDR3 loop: CASSPINRRTTDTQYF. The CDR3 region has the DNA TGTGCCAGCTCACCTATCAACCGGCGCACCACAGATACGCAGTATTTT.

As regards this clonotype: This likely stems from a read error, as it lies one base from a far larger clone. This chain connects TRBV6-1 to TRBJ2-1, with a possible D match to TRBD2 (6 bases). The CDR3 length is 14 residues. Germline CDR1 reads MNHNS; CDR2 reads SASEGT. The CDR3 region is CASARGNSYNEQLF. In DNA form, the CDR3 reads TGTGCCAGCGCCCGGGGGAACTCCTACAATGAGCAGCTCTTC.

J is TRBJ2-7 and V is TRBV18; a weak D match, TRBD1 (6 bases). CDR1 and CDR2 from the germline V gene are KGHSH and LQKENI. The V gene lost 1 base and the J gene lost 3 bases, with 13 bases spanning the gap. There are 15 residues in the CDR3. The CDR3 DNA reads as TGTGCCAGCTCACCACTCGACAGGTTTGACTACGAGCAGTACTTC. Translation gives CASSPLDRFDYEQYF.

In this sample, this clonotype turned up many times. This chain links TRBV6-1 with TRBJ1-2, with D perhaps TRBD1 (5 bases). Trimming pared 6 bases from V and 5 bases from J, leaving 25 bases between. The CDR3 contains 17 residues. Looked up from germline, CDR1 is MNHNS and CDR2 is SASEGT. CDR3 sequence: CASSPLPGLRAEYGYTF. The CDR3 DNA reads TGTGCCAGCAGCCCACTTCCAGGGTTGAGGGCAGAGTATGGCTACACCTTC.

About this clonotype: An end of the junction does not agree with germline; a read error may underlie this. CDR3 sequence reads: CASSPSGRPQHF. The DNA for the CDR3 is TGTGCCAGCAGTCCCTCGGGGCGACCCCAGCACTTC. V gene TRBV11-1 combines with J gene TRBJ2-5; D might be TRBD1 or TRBD2, each matching 5 bases. The CDR3 has 12 amino acids. Germline CDR1 is SGHAT and CDR2 is FQDESV (reference sequence). Using reference TRBV11-1 and TRBJ2-5 for the parts outside the CDR3, the full variable domain is EAEVAQSPRYKITEKSQAVAFWCDPISGHATLYWYRQILGQGPELLVQFQDESVVDDSQLPKDRFSAERLKGVDSTLKIQPAELGDSAMYLCASSPSGRPQHFGPGTRLLVL.

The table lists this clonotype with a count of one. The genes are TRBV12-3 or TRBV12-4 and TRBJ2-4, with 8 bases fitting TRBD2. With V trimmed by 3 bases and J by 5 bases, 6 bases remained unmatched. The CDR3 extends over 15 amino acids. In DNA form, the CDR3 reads TGTGCCAGCAGTTTCGGAGCGGGAGAGGAAAACATTCAGTACTTC. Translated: CASSFGAGEENIQYF.

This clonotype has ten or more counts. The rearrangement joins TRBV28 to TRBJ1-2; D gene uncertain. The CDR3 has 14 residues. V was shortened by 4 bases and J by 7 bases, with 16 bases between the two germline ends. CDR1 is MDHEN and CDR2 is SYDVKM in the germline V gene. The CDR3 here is CASSSHGRSPGYTF. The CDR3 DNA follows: TGTGCCAGCAGTTCCCATGGACGGTCTCCTGGCTACACCTTC.

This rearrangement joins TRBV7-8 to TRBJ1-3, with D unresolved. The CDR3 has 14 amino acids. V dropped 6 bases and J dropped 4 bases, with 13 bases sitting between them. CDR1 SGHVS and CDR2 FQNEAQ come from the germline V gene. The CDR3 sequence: CASRRRLAGNTIYF. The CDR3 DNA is TGTGCCAGCAGACGGAGACTAGCGGGAAACACCATATATTTT.

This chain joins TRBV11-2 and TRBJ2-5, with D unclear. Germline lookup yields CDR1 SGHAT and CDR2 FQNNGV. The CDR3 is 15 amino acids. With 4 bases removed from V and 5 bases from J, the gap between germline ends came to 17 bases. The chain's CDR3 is CASSSRTATSETQYF. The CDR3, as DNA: TGTGCCAGCAGCTCCCGGACCGCCACATCGGAGACCCAGTACTTC.

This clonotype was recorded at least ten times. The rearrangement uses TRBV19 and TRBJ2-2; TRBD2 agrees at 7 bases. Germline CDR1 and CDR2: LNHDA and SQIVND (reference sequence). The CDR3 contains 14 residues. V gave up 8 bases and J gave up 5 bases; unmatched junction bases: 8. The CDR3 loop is CASRPGGGTGELFF. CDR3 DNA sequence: TGTGCCAGTCGCCCGGGAGGTGGGACCGGGGAGCTGTTTTTT.

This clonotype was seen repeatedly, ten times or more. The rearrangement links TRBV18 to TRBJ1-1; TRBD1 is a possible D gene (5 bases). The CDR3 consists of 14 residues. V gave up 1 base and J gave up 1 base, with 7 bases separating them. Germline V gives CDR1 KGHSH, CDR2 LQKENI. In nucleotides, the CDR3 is TGTGCCAGCTCACCACTCGGGGCGAACACTGAAGCTTTCTTT. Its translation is CASSPLGANTEAFF.

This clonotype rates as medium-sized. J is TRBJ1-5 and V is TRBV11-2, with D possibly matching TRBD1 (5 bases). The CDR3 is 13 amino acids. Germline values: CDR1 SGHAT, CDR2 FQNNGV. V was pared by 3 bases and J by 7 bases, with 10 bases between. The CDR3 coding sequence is TGTGCCAGCAGCTTGGAGGGGTTACAGCCCCAGCATTTT. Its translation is CASSLEGLQPQHF.